Each of the 7 T cell receptor beta chains below was sequenced from the same sample in a study of shared clonotypes between healthy human individuals. Method: immunoSEQ multiplex PCR; TCRdb's copy keeps in-frame clones and lacks some. The sample gives over a million clones, approximately 97% of which show up once; 1% to 1.5% is in the top ten. The specimen sequenced was naive CD4+ T cells sorted from blood. Subset meaning: CD45RA+ positively selected. Receptors originate from a young man in good health.

The chain employs TRBV7-9 and TRBJ1-5, with D perhaps matching TRBD1 (5 bases). Looked up from germline, CDR1 is SEHNR and CDR2 is FQNEAQ (reference sequence). This CDR3 region has 14 residues. With 5 bases removed from V and 4 bases from J, the gap between germline ends came to 12 bases. The DNA for the CDR3 is TGTGCCAGCAGCCCCGACAGTCAAAATCAGCCCCAGCATTTT. Protein sequence: CASSPDSQNQPQHF.

This clone was observed once. V and J are TRBV7-2 and TRBJ2-7, with TRBD2 identical over 10 bases. V was clipped by 2 bases and J by 1 base; unmatched bases: 8. Germline V gene data show CDR1 as SGHTA and CDR2 as FQGNSA. This CDR3 is built from 17 residues. Written as DNA, the CDR3 is TGTGCCAGCAGCTTAACGAACCTAGCGGGAGCGTCCTACGAGCAGTACTTC. Residues: CASSLTNLAGASYEQYF.

V usage is TRBV5-4 and J usage is TRBJ2-7; 7 bases match TRBD2. V was clipped by 4 bases and J by 4 bases; unmatched bases: 11. This CDR3 contains 15 residues. Germline V gene data show CDR1 as SGHNT and CDR2 as YYREEE (reference sequence). CDR3 sequence reads: CASSLTGGSPYEQYF. The CDR3 bases are TGTGCCAGCAGCCTTACCGGCGGGAGCCCGTACGAGCAGTACTTC.

Details on this clone: Other DNA sequences in this sample translate to the same CDR3. The V and J genes are TRBV19 and TRBJ2-7; 7 bases map to TRBD1. Trimming removed 3 bases from V and 1 base from J; junction bases left unmatched: 3. The CDR3 length is 14 residues. Germline lookup yields CDR1 LNHDA and CDR2 SQIVND (reference sequence). The CDR3 DNA reads as TGTGCCAGTAGTATTGGGACAGTATCCTACGAGCAGTACTTC. It is translated as CASSIGTVSYEQYF.

J is TRBJ2-7 and V is TRBV5-6; 7 bases line up with TRBD2. Germline CDR1 SGHDT, CDR2 YYEEEE. Germline trimming cut 5 bases from V and 2 bases from J; bases unmatched to any gene: 10. This CDR3 contains 15 residues. CDR3 bases: TGTGCCAGCAGACACGGGACTAACCTACCCTACGAGCAGTACTTC. Its protein product is CASRHGTNLPYEQYF.

The rearrangement links TRBV5-4 to TRBJ2-7; TRBD2 might be the D (5 bases). Trimming shortened V by 4 bases and J by 1 base, and 15 bases separated the two germline ends. The CDR3 is made up of 15 amino acids. Germline CDR1 and CDR2: SGHNT and YYREEE (reference sequence). The DNA for the CDR3 is TGTGCCAGCAGCCCGCCCCCGGGGAAATCCTACGAGCAGTACTTC. Translating gives CASSPPPGKSYEQYF.

V usage is TRBV11-2 and J usage is TRBJ2-7, with 9 bases fitting TRBD1. The trim removed 0 bases at V and 4 bases at J, leaving 4 bases unmatched. The germline V gene encodes CDR1 SGHAT and CDR2 FQNNGV. The CDR3 has 15 amino acids. CDR3 sequence reads: CASSLEGQGIYEQYF. The CDR3 DNA sequence: TGTGCCAGCAGCTTAGAGGGACAGGGAATATACGAGCAGTACTTC.